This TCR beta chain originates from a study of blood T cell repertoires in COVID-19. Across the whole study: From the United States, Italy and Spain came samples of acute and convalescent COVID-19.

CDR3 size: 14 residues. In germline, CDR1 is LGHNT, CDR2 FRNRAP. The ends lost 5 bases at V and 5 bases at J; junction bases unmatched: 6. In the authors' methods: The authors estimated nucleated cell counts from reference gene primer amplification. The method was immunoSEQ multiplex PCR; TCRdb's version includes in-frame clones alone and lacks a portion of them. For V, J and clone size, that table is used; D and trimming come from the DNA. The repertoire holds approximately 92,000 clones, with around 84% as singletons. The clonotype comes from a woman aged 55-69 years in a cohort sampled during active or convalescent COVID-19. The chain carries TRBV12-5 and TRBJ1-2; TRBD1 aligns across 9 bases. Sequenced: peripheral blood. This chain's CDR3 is CASGEQGARYGYTF. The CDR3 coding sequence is TGTGCTAGTGGTGAACAGGGGGCTAGGTATGGCTACACCTTC.